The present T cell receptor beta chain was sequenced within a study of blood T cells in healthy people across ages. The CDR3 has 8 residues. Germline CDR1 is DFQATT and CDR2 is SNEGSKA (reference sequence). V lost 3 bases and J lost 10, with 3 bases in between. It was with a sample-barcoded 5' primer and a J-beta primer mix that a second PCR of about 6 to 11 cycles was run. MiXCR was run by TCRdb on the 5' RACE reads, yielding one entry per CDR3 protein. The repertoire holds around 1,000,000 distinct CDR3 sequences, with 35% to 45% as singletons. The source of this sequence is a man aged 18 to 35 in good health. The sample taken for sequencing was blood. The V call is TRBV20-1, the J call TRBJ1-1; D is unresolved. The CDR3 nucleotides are TGCAGTGCTAGTTCAGCTTTCTTT. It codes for CSASSAFF.